This T cell receptor beta chain was identified in a study of T cells expressing NK-cell markers. TCRdb re-called the 5' RACE reads and gives one entry per CDR3 protein, without DNA. Its table lists roughly 390,000 distinct CDR3 sequences. The CDR3 loop spans 12 amino acids. The J gene is TRBJ2-1, the V gene TRBV23-1. TRBV23-1 is recorded as an ORF, its role being uncertain. Sequenced: blood T cells: a sorted CD56 or NKG2C T cell subset, CD4+ or CD8+ T cells, or bulk PBMC T cells (not recorded which). The sequence derives from a man aged 18-69 years in good health. CDR3 amino acids: CASSRGVDEQFF.